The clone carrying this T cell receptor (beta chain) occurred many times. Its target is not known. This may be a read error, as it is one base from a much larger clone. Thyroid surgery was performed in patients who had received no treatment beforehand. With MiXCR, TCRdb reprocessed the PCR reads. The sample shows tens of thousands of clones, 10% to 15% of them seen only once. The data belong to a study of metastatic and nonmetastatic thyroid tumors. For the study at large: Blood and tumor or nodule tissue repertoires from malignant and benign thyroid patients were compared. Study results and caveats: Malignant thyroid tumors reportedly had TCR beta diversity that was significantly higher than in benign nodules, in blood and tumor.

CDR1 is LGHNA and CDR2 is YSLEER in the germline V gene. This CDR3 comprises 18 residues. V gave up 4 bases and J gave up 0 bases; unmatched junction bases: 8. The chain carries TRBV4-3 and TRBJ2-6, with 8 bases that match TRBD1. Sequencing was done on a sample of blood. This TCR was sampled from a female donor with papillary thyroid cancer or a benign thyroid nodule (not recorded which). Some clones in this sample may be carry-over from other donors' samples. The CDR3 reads CASSPRTGTLSGANVLTF. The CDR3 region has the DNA TGCGCCAGCAGCCCACGGACAGGGACGCTCTCTGGGGCCAACGTCCTGACTTTC.